Listed below are T cell receptor beta chains from one sample, sequenced in a study of neurological immune-mediated disorders. TCRdb re-analysed the 5' RACE reads in MiXCR, keeping a single row per CDR3 protein. The data show tens of thousands of distinct CDR3 sequences, just under 7.5% seen once. The specimen sequenced was CD4+ T cells from blood. The receptors were gathered from a man in his fifties or sixties in good health. Each CDR3 is given with its conserved first and last residue. The D gene is left open where the match is weak. For some rows the clone size is stated as once, few or many, or as a class when expanded; others skip it.

abundance: many
j_gene: TRBJ2-3
d_gene: -
v_gene: TRBV5-1
CDR3nt: TGCGCCAGCACCCTAAGTGGCACAGATACGCAGTATTTT
CDR3aa: CASTLSGTDTQYF

abundance: few
j_gene: TRBJ2-1
d_gene: TRBD2
v_gene: TRBV6-5
CDR3nt: TGTGCCAGCACTTTTACGAGGCTCCTAGCGGGCCACAATGAGCAGTTCTTC
CDR3aa: CASTFTRLLAGHNEQFF

abundance: many
j_gene: TRBJ2-7
d_gene: -
v_gene: TRBV20-1
CDR3nt: TGCAGTGCTATAGCGGACCGACCCTACGAGCAGTACTTC
CDR3aa: CSAIADRPYEQYF

abundance: many
j_gene: TRBJ2-1
d_gene: -
v_gene: TRBV6-1
CDR3nt: TGTGCCAGCAGTGAAGCGCTTCGGAGGGAGCAGTTCTTC
CDR3aa: CASSEALRREQFF

abundance: many
j_gene: TRBJ1-4
d_gene: -
v_gene: TRBV5-1
CDR3nt: TGCGCCAGCAGCTTAGAGTGGGGGAATGAAAAACTGTTTTTT
CDR3aa: CASSLEWGNEKLFF

abundance: many
j_gene: TRBJ2-2
d_gene: -
v_gene: TRBV7-9
CDR3nt: TGTGCCAGCAGCTTAGCGTTAAGGCCCGAAATCGGACGAACCGGGGAGCTGTTTTTT
CDR3aa: CASSLALRPEIGRTGELFF

abundance: many
j_gene: TRBJ1-5
d_gene: TRBD1
v_gene: TRBV20-1
CDR3nt: TGCAGTGCTGCGACAGGGGGCTATGGTCAGCCCCAGCATTTT
CDR3aa: CSAATGGYGQPQHF

abundance: few
j_gene: TRBJ2-5
d_gene: -
v_gene: TRBV18
CDR3nt: TGTGCCAGCTCCCCCTTGTCCAGGGTGGAGGAGACCCAGTACTTC
CDR3aa: CASSPLSRVEETQYF

abundance: many
j_gene: TRBJ1-2
d_gene: -
v_gene: TRBV5-1
CDR3nt: TGCGCCAGCAGCTTGTCTGAGCCAAGTTATGGCTACACCTTC
CDR3aa: CASSLSEPSYGYTF

abundance: many
j_gene: TRBJ2-5
d_gene: -
v_gene: TRBV9
CDR3nt: TGTGCCAGCAACGGGGGAGGAGAGACCCAGTACTTC
CDR3aa: CASNGGGETQYF

abundance: many
j_gene: TRBJ2-1
d_gene: TRBD2
v_gene: TRBV7-2
CDR3nt: TGTGCCAGCAGCTTAGAACTAGCGGGAGATCGTGAGCAGTTCTTC
CDR3aa: CASSLELAGDREQFF

abundance: many
j_gene: TRBJ2-7
d_gene: TRBD2
v_gene: TRBV20-1
CDR3nt: TGCAGTGCTAGAGATCGGACTAGCGGGATCCACGAGCAGTACTTC
CDR3aa: CSARDRTSGIHEQYF

abundance: -
j_gene: TRBJ2-7
d_gene: TRBD2
v_gene: TRBV7-2
CDR3nt: TGTGCCAGCAGCTTGGCAGCGGTCGCGGGAGGGCGGAAGGAAGGGAAGCAGTACTTC
CDR3aa: CASSLAAVAGGRKEGKQYF

abundance: many
j_gene: TRBJ1-4
d_gene: -
v_gene: TRBV5-1
CDR3nt: TGCGCCAGCAGCTTGAGACAGGCTAGATTTTCCCCGGTCGAAGAACTGTTTTTT
CDR3aa: CASSLRQARFSPVEELFF

abundance: many
j_gene: TRBJ1-5
d_gene: -
v_gene: TRBV28
CDR3nt: TGTGCCAGCAGTTACTTACAGGTGGGAAGCAATCAGCCCCAGCATTTT
CDR3aa: CASSYLQVGSNQPQHF

abundance: many
j_gene: TRBJ1-6
d_gene: -
v_gene: TRBV5-5
CDR3nt: TGTGCCAGCAACCAAAGGACGGGCTCCTATAATTCACCCCTCCACTTT
CDR3aa: CASNQRTGSYNSPLHF

abundance: many
j_gene: TRBJ2-3
d_gene: -
v_gene: TRBV20-1
CDR3nt: TGCAGTGCCTGGGGCGGAGGAGGCACAGATACGCAGTATTTT
CDR3aa: CSAWGGGGTDTQYF

abundance: many
j_gene: TRBJ1-6
d_gene: -
v_gene: TRBV3-1
CDR3nt: TGTGCCAGCAGTCCCATATCCAGAGATTCACCCCTCCACTTT
CDR3aa: CASSPISRDSPLHF

abundance: many
j_gene: TRBJ2-7
d_gene: TRBD2
v_gene: TRBV7-2
CDR3nt: TGTGCCAGCAGCCCTGGGACTAGCGGGAGGGCCGGGAGAACCTACGAGCAGTACTTC
CDR3aa: CASSPGTSGRAGRTYEQYF

abundance: many
j_gene: TRBJ2-1
d_gene: TRBD1
v_gene: TRBV7-2
CDR3nt: TGTGCCAGCAGCTTCGACAGGGGATCCTACAATGAGCAGTTCTTC
CDR3aa: CASSFDRGSYNEQFF

abundance: -
j_gene: TRBJ1-2
d_gene: -
v_gene: TRBV7-9
CDR3nt: TGTGCCAGCAGCTTAGGGGACTATGGCTACACCTTC
CDR3aa: CASSLGDYGYTF

abundance: many
j_gene: TRBJ2-1
d_gene: TRBD2
v_gene: TRBV7-8
CDR3nt: TGTGCCAGCAGCTTTAGCGGGAGCGTTTTACAGTTCTTC
CDR3aa: CASSFSGSVLQFF

abundance: many
j_gene: TRBJ1-2
d_gene: TRBD1
v_gene: TRBV29-1
CDR3nt: TGCAGCGTAGGGGACAGGTCTCATGGCTACACCTTC
CDR3aa: CSVGDRSHGYTF

abundance: many
j_gene: TRBJ2-7
d_gene: -
v_gene: TRBV5-1
CDR3nt: TGCGCCAGCAGCTTGGATCTAGCTTCTGGCTCCTACGAGCAGTACTTC
CDR3aa: CASSLDLASGSYEQYF

abundance: many
j_gene: TRBJ2-3
d_gene: TRBD2
v_gene: TRBV10-3
CDR3nt: TGTGCCATCAGTGAGAAGTTAGCGGGAGGAACAAGCACAGATACGCAGTATTTT
CDR3aa: CAISEKLAGGTSTDTQYF

abundance: many
j_gene: TRBJ2-5
d_gene: -
v_gene: TRBV4-2
CDR3nt: TGTGCCAGCAGCCAGAGAGGGGGGCGGTTAGAAGAGACCCAGTACTTC
CDR3aa: CASSQRGGRLEETQYF

abundance: many
j_gene: TRBJ1-1
d_gene: TRBD1
v_gene: TRBV20-1
CDR3nt: TGCAGTCTCCGTCCAGGGGGCCGGACTGAAGCTTTCTTT
CDR3aa: CSLRPGGRTEAFF

abundance: many
j_gene: TRBJ2-5
d_gene: TRBD1
v_gene: TRBV18
CDR3nt: TGTGCCAGCTCACCAAGACAGGGGGGCCAAGAGACCCAGTACTTC
CDR3aa: CASSPRQGGQETQYF

abundance: -
j_gene: TRBJ2-7
d_gene: -
v_gene: TRBV5-4
CDR3nt: TGTGCCAGCAGCTTGGCAGGGGAACTCTACGAGCAGTACTTC
CDR3aa: CASSLAGELYEQYF

abundance: many
j_gene: TRBJ1-6
d_gene: -
v_gene: TRBV6-5
CDR3nt: TGTGCCAGCAGTGCAGGTGCCGTCTACTCCTATAATTCACCCCTCCACTTT
CDR3aa: CASSAGAVYSYNSPLHF

abundance: -
j_gene: TRBJ2-6
d_gene: -
v_gene: TRBV6-4
CDR3nt: TGTGCCAGCAGTGACAAATCTGGGGCCAACGTCCTGACTTTC
CDR3aa: CASSDKSGANVLTF

abundance: many
j_gene: TRBJ2-3
d_gene: -
v_gene: TRBV7-3
CDR3nt: TGTGCCAGCAGCCCCCTGCCCGGAGATACGCAGTATTTT
CDR3aa: CASSPLPGDTQYF

abundance: many
j_gene: TRBJ2-1
d_gene: -
v_gene: TRBV19
CDR3nt: TGTGCCAGTAGTATGCAGTCTGGAGGGAGCTCCTACAATGAGCAGTTCTTC
CDR3aa: CASSMQSGGSSYNEQFF